This T cell receptor beta chain originates from a study of blood T cell repertoires in COVID-19. Study information: Sources were T cells, B-cell-depleted T cells, or PBMCs; the material itself was cDNA or gDNA.

The CDR3 sequence is 15 residues long. V was clipped by 7 bases and J by 4 bases; unmatched bases: 13. CDR1 and CDR2 (germline): SGHNT, YENEEA. The assay was immunoSEQ multiplex PCR, and TCRdb's table has in-frame clones only and misses some. Altogether 250,000 or so clones are present, approximately 83% being singletons, with the ten largest covering about 3.6%. Individuals drawn from 24 US areas were about 18 to 100 years old. A case of COVID-19 had been met by exposed participants within 2 weeks before study entry. This chain joins TRBV11-3 and TRBJ2-7, with 7 bases identical to TRBD1. This clonotype was sampled from a woman between 40 and 50 years old who had been exposed to COVID-19. Sequencing was done on a sample of PBMCs or T cells enriched from blood (not recorded which). This CDR3 is CASIKGQTPAYEQYF. The CDR3 DNA reads TGTGCCAGCATAAAGGGACAGACACCCGCTTACGAGCAGTACTTC.